This T cell receptor (beta chain) was observed in a study of OX40 agonist ivuxolimab in advanced cancers. Profiled with immunoSEQ multiplex PCR; TCRdb holds only in-frame clones, not every one. Of approximately 90,000 clones listed, approximately 91% are singletons. Germline V gene data show CDR1 as SEHNR and CDR2 as FQNEAQ (reference sequence). Losses at the gene ends were 4 bases for V and 2 bases for J; bases not matched to a gene: 12. The CDR3 spans 19 residues. The TCR originated in an adult with an advanced solid tumor such as melanoma, head and neck, liver or kidney cancer. Sequences were derived from CD4+ or CD8+ T cells sorted from blood, sampled in a trial of the OX40 agonist ivuxolimab. V gene TRBV7-9 combines with J gene TRBJ1-5; 12 bases fit TRBD1. CDR3 protein: CASSSTGTGGELGNQPQHF. In nucleotides, the CDR3 is TGTGCCAGCAGCTCGACCGGGACAGGGGGCGAACTGGGCAATCAGCCCCAGCATTTT.